What follows describes a single T cell receptor (beta chain). Its specificity is unknown. This entry is derived from a study of shared clonotypes between healthy human individuals. Whole-study results and caveats: Among a few donors, approximately 5% of naive CD4 clonotypes were found in common. Naive subsets usually exceeded memory subsets in estimated richness.

CD4+ cells were split into CD45RA+ naive and CD45RA-negative memory subsets. Germline V gene lookup returns CDR1 SQVTM and CDR2 ANQGSEA. The CDR3 is 10 amino acids. Trimming cost V 4 bases and J 3 bases, with 4 bases left between them. Deep was the level at which the assay was run. Measured with immunoSEQ multiplex PCR; TCRdb has only the in-frame clones, and not every one. The sample contains some 2,000,000 clones, roughly 95% of which appear only once. The sample was naive CD4+ T cells sorted from blood. The subset is: CD45RA+ positively selected. The TCR comes from a man aged 18 to 30 in good health. This sequence joins TRBV29-1 and TRBJ2-7, with unresolved D. This chain's CDR3 is CSVANYEQYF. CDR3 in DNA: TGCAGCGTTGCGAACTACGAGCAGTACTTC.